Sequencing of this T cell receptor beta chain was carried out in a study of T-cell memory formation after mild COVID-19. As for the study in general: Largely donor-specific TCR clusters were found.

General study points: The study found balanced CD4/CD8 in clones contracting day 15 to 85 and a CD4+ lean in later expanders. For second-wave clones that peaked at day 37, SARS-CoV-2 specificity went unverified. In pre-infection memory, a portion of responding clones appeared, which suggested that cross-reactive memory joined.

This clonotype was found a few times. The antigen is unknown. After removal of 5 bases from V and 5 bases from J, the junction contained 3 bases not matched to a gene. The CDR3 covers 14 residues. Germline V gene data show CDR1 as KGHDR and CDR2 as SFDVKD. From the 5' RACE reads, TCRdb called clonotypes with MiXCR, one entry per CDR3 protein. This table has about 560,000 distinct CDR3 sequences, around a sixth appearing once. The genes are TRBV24-1 and TRBJ2-3; 10 nucleotides align to TRBD2. This TCR was recovered from an adult woman who had mild COVID-19 (a few samples of this study predate the infection). Cell type and time point are not known. The sample consisted of PBMCs or a T cell subset sorted from them (not recorded which). The CDR3 sequence is CATSVSGRGDTQYF. In nucleotides, the CDR3 is TGTGCCACCAGTGTCAGCGGGAGGGGAGATACGCAGTATTTT.